This T cell receptor beta chain originates from a study of T cell responses to AZD1222 COVID-19 vaccine. CDR1 is MNHEY and CDR2 is SVGAGI in the germline V gene. This CDR3 region has 15 residues. V was pared by 7 bases and J by 3 bases, with 15 bases between. Method: immunoSEQ multiplex PCR; TCRdb's copy keeps in-frame clones and lacks some. The sample holds over 150,000 clones, around 89% seen once. The table lists this clone with a count of one. The sequences come from peripheral blood, collected 28 days after the second AZD1222 dose. The V and J genes are TRBV6-5 and TRBJ2-2; D possibly corresponds to TRBD1 (5 bases). The clonotype comes from an adult who received the AZD1222 COVID-19 vaccine. CDR3 DNA sequence: TGTGCCAGCACGGCAACAAGGGGTTACACCGGGGAGCTGTTTTTT. Encoded protein: CASTATRGYTGELFF.